This T cell receptor (beta chain) was profiled in a study of T cell responses to AZD1222 COVID-19 vaccine. As for the study in general: Second-dose recipients at about 4 or about 12 weeks were treated as one pooled group.

Germline V gene sequence: CDR1 SGHTA, CDR2 FQGTGA. The CDR3 has 14 residues. V gave up 3 bases and J gave up 6 bases, with 13 bases separating them. Findings and limits, study-wide: Per reports, nearly half of all spike-specific TCRs target regions that are unmutated in variants. Repertoire sampling happened only post peak T cell response. White British people made up most donors, females outnumbered males, and clonal diversity was possibly underestimated.

Assay used: immunoSEQ multiplex PCR; TCRdb lists only in-frame clones, some missing. The table includes roughly 97,000 clones, roughly 84% detected once. Comments on this clone: Its antigen is unidentified.

The chain employs TRBV7-3 and TRBJ2-3; D possibly matches TRBD1 or TRBD2 (5 bases each). The input for sequencing was peripheral blood, taken on day 0 of AZD1222 vaccination. This clonotype originated in an adult in good health. The CDR3 DNA sequence: TGTGCCAGCAGCTTCAGGAGAGGGGCGGATACGCAGTATTTT. Its translation is CASSFRRGADTQYF.